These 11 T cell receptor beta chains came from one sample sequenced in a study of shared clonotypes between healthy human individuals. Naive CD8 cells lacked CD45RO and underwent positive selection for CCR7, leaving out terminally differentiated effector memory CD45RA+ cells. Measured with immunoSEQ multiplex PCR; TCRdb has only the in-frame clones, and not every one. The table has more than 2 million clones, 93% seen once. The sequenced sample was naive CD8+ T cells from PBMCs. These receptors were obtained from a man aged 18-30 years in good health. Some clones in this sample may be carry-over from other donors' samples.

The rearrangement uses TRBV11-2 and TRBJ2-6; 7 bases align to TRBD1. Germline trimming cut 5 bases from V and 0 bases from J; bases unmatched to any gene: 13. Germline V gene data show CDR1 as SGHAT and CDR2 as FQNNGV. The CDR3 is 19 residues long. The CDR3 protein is CASSASTGPLSSGANVLTF. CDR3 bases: TGTGCCAGCAGCGCCTCGACAGGGCCCTTAAGCTCTGGGGCCAACGTCCTGACTTTC.

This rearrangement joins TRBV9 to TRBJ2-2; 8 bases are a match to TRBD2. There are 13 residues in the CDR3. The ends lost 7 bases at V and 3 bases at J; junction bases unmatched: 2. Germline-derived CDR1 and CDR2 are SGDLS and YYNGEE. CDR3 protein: CASRGGHTGELFF. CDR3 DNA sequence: TGTGCCAGCCGGGGGGGGCACACCGGGGAGCTGTTTTTT.

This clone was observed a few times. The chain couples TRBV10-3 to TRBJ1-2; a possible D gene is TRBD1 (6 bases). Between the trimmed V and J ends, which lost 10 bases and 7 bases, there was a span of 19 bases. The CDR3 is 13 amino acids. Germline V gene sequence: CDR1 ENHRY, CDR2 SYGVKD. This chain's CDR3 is CATERDTHSGYTF. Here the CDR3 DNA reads TGTGCCACCGAGAGGGACACCCACTCTGGCTACACCTTC.

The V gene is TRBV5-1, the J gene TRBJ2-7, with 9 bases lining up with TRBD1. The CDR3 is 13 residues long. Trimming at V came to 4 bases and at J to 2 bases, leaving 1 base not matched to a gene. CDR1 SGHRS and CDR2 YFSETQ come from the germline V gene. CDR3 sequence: CASSGTGTYEQYF. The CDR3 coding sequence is TGCGCCAGCAGCGGGACAGGGACCTACGAGCAGTACTTC.

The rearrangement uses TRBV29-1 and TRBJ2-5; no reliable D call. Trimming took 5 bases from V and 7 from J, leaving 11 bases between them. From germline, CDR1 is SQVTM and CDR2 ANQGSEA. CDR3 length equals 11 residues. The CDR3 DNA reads TGCAGCGTTCAAGCGTCCGGGACCCAGTACTTC. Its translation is CSVQASGTQYF.

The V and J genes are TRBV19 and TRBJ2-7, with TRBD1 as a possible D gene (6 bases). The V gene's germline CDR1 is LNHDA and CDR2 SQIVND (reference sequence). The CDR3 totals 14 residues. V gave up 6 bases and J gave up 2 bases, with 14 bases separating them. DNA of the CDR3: TGTGCCAGTAGGGATTGGGACACCCCCTACGAGCAGTACTTC. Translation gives CASRDWDTPYEQYF.

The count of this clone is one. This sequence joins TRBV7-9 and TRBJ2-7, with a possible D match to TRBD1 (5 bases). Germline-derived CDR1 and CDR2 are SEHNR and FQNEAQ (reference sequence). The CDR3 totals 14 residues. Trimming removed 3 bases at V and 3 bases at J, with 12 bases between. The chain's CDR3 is CASSFQGFSYEQYF. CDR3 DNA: TGTGCCAGCAGCTTTCAGGGATTCAGCTACGAGCAGTACTTC. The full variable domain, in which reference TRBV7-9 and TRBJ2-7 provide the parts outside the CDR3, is DTGVSQNPRHKITKRGQNVTFRCDPISEHNRLYWYRQTLGQGPEFLTYFQNEAQLEKSRLLSDRFSAERPKGSFSTLEIQRTEQGDSAMYLCASSFQGFSYEQYFGPGTRLTVT.

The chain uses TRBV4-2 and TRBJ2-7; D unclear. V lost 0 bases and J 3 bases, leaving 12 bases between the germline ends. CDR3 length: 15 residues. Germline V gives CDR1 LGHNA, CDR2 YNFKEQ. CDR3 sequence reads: CASSQDLGQYYEQYF. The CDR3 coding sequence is TGTGCCAGCAGCCAAGATCTCGGCCAATACTACGAGCAGTACTTC.

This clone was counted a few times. CDR3 region: CASSSLAGDRSEQYF. CDR3 DNA sequence: TGTGCCAGCAGTTCACTAGCGGGAGATCGATCCGAGCAGTACTTC. V gene TRBV6-6 combines with J gene TRBJ2-7, with 11 bases lining up with TRBD2. In germline, CDR1 is MNHNY, CDR2 SVGAGI (reference sequence). The CDR3 contains 15 residues. Trimming removed 4 bases from V and 6 bases from J; junction bases left unmatched: 8.

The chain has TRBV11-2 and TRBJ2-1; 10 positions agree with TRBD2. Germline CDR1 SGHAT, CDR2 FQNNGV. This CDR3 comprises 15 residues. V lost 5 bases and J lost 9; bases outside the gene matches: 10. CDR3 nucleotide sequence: TGTGCCAGCAGCGCGGGACTAGCGACCAAGGCTGAGCAGTTCTTC. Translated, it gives CASSAGLATKAEQFF. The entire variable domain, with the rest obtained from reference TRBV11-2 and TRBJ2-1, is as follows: EAGVAQSPRYKIIEKRQSVAFWCNPISGHATLYWYQQILGQGPKLLIQFQNNGVVDDSQLPKDRFSAERLKGVDSTLKIQPAKLEDSAVYLCASSAGLATKAEQFFGPGTRLTVL.

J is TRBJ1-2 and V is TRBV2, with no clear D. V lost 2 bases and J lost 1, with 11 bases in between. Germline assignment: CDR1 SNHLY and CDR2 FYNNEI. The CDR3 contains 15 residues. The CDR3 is CASSESQSLNYGYTF. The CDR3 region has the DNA TGTGCCAGCAGTGAATCCCAATCCCTTAACTATGGCTACACCTTC.